These 24 T cell receptor beta chains were sequenced from one sample in a study of blood T cell repertoires in COVID-19. This table comes from immunoSEQ multiplex PCR, and its TCRdb copy is limited to in-frame clones, with some not included. The sample carries some 530,000 clones, around nine tenths recorded once. The sample was PBMCs or T cells enriched from blood (not recorded which). These receptors all come from a woman in her sixties or seventies who had recovered from COVID-19.

Of note for this clone: Within the sample, other DNA sequences also encode this same CDR3. The rearrangement uses TRBV6-5 and TRBJ1-2; TRBD1 aligns across 8 bases. Germline-derived CDR1 and CDR2 are MNHEY and SVGAGI. V trimming: 2 bases; J trimming: 7 bases; junction bases outside the gene matches: 6. The CDR3 length is 14 residues. This chain's CDR3 is CASSYPGQGGGYTF. For the CDR3, the DNA is TGTGCCAGCAGTTACCCCGGACAGGGAGGTGGCTACACCTTC.

This clone appeared a single time. The V call is TRBV12-5, the J call TRBJ1-2; 8 bases are a match to TRBD1. The CDR3 contains 15 residues. Germline values: CDR1 LGHNT, CDR2 FRNRAP. Losses at the gene ends were 3 bases for V and 2 bases for J; bases not matched to a gene: 5. DNA of the CDR3: TGTGCTAGTGGTTTAGGGTCAGGGGGCAACTATGGCTACACCTTC. This encodes CASGLGSGGNYGYTF. The entire variable domain, with the rest obtained from reference TRBV12-5 and TRBJ1-2, is as follows: DARVTQTPRHKVTEMGQEVTMRCQPILGHNTVFWYRQTMMQGLELLAYFRNRAPLDDSGMPKDRFSAEMPDATLATLKIQPSEPRDSAVYFCASGLGSGGNYGYTFGSGTRLTVV.

The rearrangement joins TRBV2 to TRBJ1-2; D might be TRBD1 (5 bases). Germline CDR1 reads SNHLY; CDR2 reads FYNNEI. Between the trimmed V and J ends, which lost 10 bases and 1 base, there was a span of 16 bases. The CDR3 is 14 amino acids. Written as DNA, the CDR3 is TGTGCCACAAGACAGACACTACTTAACTATGGCTACACCTTC. The encoded protein is CATRQTLLNYGYTF.

The CDR3 loop reads CASSLQGAGNTIYF. The CDR3 DNA sequence: TGTGCCAGCAGCTTACAGGGGGCTGGAAACACCATATATTTT. The J gene is TRBJ1-3, the V gene TRBV13; 7 bases fit TRBD1. With V trimmed by 2 bases and J by 2 bases, 0 bases remained unmatched. Per germline, CDR1 PRHDT and CDR2 FYEKMQ (reference sequence). The CDR3 is 14 amino acids.

V gene TRBV24-1 combines with J gene TRBJ2-3; 8 positions match TRBD1. The germline gives CDR1 KGHDR, CDR2 SFDVKD. V shed 1 base, J shed 1 base, and the junction held 3 bases outside the gene matches. The CDR3 runs to 16 residues. Written as DNA, the CDR3 is TGTGCCACCAGTGATTTATCGACAGGGGGCACAGATACGCAGTATTTT. Translation gives CATSDLSTGGTDTQYF.

The chain couples TRBV5-1 to TRBJ1-4, with TRBD1 identical over 8 bases. This CDR3 is 16 amino acids long. Germline CDR1 SGHRS, CDR2 YFSETQ. Trimming took 4 bases from V and 3 from J; bases not matched to a gene: 8. DNA for the CDR3: TGCGCCAGCAGCAACGGACAGGGTTTAGCTAATGAAAAACTGTTTTTT. Residues: CASSNGQGLANEKLFF.

This clone turned up a few times. The chain employs TRBV27 and TRBJ1-1, with 7 bases fitting TRBD1. The CDR3 consists of 14 residues. The germline V gene has CDR1 MNHEY and CDR2 SMNVEV (reference sequence). Losses at the gene ends were 5 bases for V and 7 bases for J; bases not matched to a gene: 10. CDR3 amino acids: CASSRQGGRNEAFF. Here the CDR3 DNA reads TGTGCCAGCAGTCGACAGGGCGGGCGGAATGAAGCTTTCTTT.

CDR3 DNA sequence: TGTGCCAGCACCCTCCCAGCTAATGAAAAACTGTTTTTT. It is translated as CASTLPANEKLFF. This chain joins TRBV5-5 and TRBJ1-4; D remains unclear. Per germline, CDR1 SGHKS and CDR2 YYEKEE (reference sequence). Between the trimmed V and J ends, which lost 6 bases and 3 bases, there was a span of 9 bases. This CDR3 is 13 amino acids long. Variable domain in full (rest from reference TRBV5-5 and TRBJ1-4): DAGVTQSPTHLIKTRGQQVTLRCSPISGHKSVSWYQQVLGQGPQFIFQYYEKEERGRGNFPDRFSARQFPNYSSELNVNALLLGDSALYLCASTLPANEKLFFGSGTQLSVL.

This rearrangement joins TRBV2 to TRBJ1-2; the match to TRBD1 covers 8 bases. CDR1 SNHLY and CDR2 FYNNEI come from the germline V gene. Trimming removed 4 bases from V and 4 bases from J; junction bases left unmatched: 5. There are 14 residues in the CDR3. CDR3 DNA sequence: TGTGCCAGCAGTGTGCCGACAGGGGCCTATGGCTACACCTTC. Translated, it gives CASSVPTGAYGYTF.

The chain carries TRBV19 and TRBJ1-3, with 7 bases that match TRBD1. The germline V gene encodes CDR1 LNHDA and CDR2 SQIVND (reference sequence). CDR3 length equals 15 residues. Losses at the gene ends were 5 bases for V and 0 bases for J; bases not matched to a gene: 4. The CDR3 is CASSFDRVSGNTIYF. The CDR3 DNA sequence: TGTGCCAGTAGTTTCGACAGGGTCTCTGGAAACACCATATATTTT.

V gene TRBV7-2 combines with J gene TRBJ2-3; D may be TRBD2 (5 bases). V was shortened by 5 bases and J by 2 bases, with 17 bases between the two germline ends. CDR1 is SGHTA, CDR2 FQGNSA, per germline. The CDR3 is 16 amino acids. The CDR3 protein is CASSVKGVVSTDTQYF. The CDR3 bases are TGTGCCAGCAGCGTAAAGGGAGTGGTCTCCACAGATACGCAGTATTTT. Full variable domain (missing parts from reference TRBV7-2 and TRBJ2-3): GAGVSQSPSNKVTEKGKDVELRCDPISGHTALYWYRQSLGQGLEFLIYFQGNSAPDKSGLPSDRFSAERTGGSVSTLTIQRTQQEDSAVYLCASSVKGVVSTDTQYFGPGTRLTVL.

The CDR3 sequence: CASTPHQAQSGTNTEAFF. CDR3 bases: TGTGCCAGCACACCTCACCAGGCCCAGTCGGGGACTAACACTGAAGCTTTCTTT. The V call is TRBV7-8, the J call TRBJ1-1, with D possibly matching TRBD1 (5 bases). Germline CDR1 and CDR2: SGHVS and FQNEAQ. V was cut by 7 bases and J by 2 bases, with 26 bases left in between. The CDR3 sequence is 18 residues long.

The chain couples TRBV9 to TRBJ2-3, with D perhaps matching TRBD2 (5 bases). Germline CDR1 SGDLS, CDR2 YYNGEE. CDR3 length: 15 residues. With 0 bases removed from V and 3 bases from J, the gap between germline ends came to 11 bases. The CDR3 DNA follows: TGTGCCAGCAGCGTAGCCCCTCGAGGGACAGATACGCAGTATTTT. It yields the protein CASSVAPRGTDTQYF.

CDR3 coding DNA: TGTGCCAGCAATGGGGAGACAGGGGGCTGGGAGCAGTACGTC. Protein product: CASNGETGGWEQYV. The chain employs TRBV6-5 and TRBJ2-7; 10 bases agree with TRBD1. With V trimmed by 7 bases and J by 7 bases, 10 bases remained unmatched. Germline CDR1 is MNHEY and CDR2 is SVGAGI. The CDR3 consists of 14 residues.

The CDR3 DNA reads as TGTGCCAGCAGTGAAAGAAGCAGGGGAGGAAACACCATATATTTT. Residues: CASSERSRGGNTIYF. J is TRBJ1-3 and V is TRBV6-1, with D perhaps matching TRBD1 (6 bases). The CDR3 is made up of 15 amino acids. The V and J ends lost 2 bases and 4 bases respectively, with 12 bases between them. Per the germline V gene, CDR1 is MNHNS and CDR2 is SASEGT.

The chain employs TRBV24-1 and TRBJ2-7; TRBD1 aligns across 9 bases. In germline, CDR1 is KGHDR, CDR2 SFDVKD. This CDR3 has 16 residues. The ends lost 4 bases at V and 2 bases at J; junction bases unmatched: 8. This CDR3 is CATSDSGQGPTYEQYF. The CDR3 DNA reads TGTGCCACCAGTGACTCCGGACAGGGGCCGACCTACGAGCAGTACTTC.

J is TRBJ1-1 and V is TRBV3-1 (or the pseudogene TRBV3-2); perhaps TRBD1 as D (5 bases). The ends were cut back, 7 bases at V and 1 base at J, with 13 bases in the middle. The CDR3 is made up of 14 amino acids. The germline CDR1 and CDR2 sequences are LGHDT and YNNKEL (reference sequence). The CDR3 region has the DNA TGTGCCAGCACCCGTAGGGGTGGGAACACTGAAGCTTTCTTT. Residues: CASTRRGGNTEAFF.

J is TRBJ2-3 and V is TRBV4-1; maybe TRBD1 (5 bases). With 2 bases removed from V and 1 base from J, the gap between germline ends came to 19 bases. In germline, CDR1 is MGHRA, CDR2 YSYEKL. This CDR3 has 18 residues. CDR3 DNA: TGCGCCAGCAGCCAACACCCCGCTAGGGGTCTCCGCACAGATACGCAGTATTTT. Translation gives CASSQHPARGLRTDTQYF.

This clone appeared a single time. This chain connects TRBV30 to TRBJ1-6, with TRBD1 as a possible D gene (6 bases). Trimming took off 3 bases at V and 0 bases at J, with 12 bases between the two ends. Germline CDR1 and CDR2: GTSNPN and SVGIG (reference sequence). This CDR3 is built from 16 residues. The CDR3 DNA is TGTGCCTGGAGGAGAACAGGGTACTCCTATAATTCACCCCTCCACTTT. Amino acid sequence: CAWRRTGYSYNSPLHF.

The genes are TRBV2 and TRBJ1-5; a weak D match, TRBD1 (6 bases). The CDR3 has 15 amino acids. The germline gives CDR1 SNHLY, CDR2 FYNNEI. V was clipped by 6 bases and J by 2 bases, with 14 bases between them. CDR3 coding DNA: TGTGCCAGCAGGAAGGGGGGGGAGGGCAATCAGCCCCAGCATTTT. Translating it yields CASRKGGEGNQPQHF.

J is TRBJ2-2 and V is TRBV6-5; TRBD1 agrees at 7 bases. This CDR3 has 14 residues. Germline values: CDR1 MNHEY, CDR2 SVGAGI. V lost 8 bases to trimming and J lost 2 bases; unmatched junction nucleotides: 5. The CDR3 sequence: CASPTGPNTGELFF. The CDR3, as DNA: TGTGCCAGCCCGACAGGGCCTAACACCGGGGAGCTGTTTTTT.

This clone was seen just once. The sample contains more than one DNA sequence encoding this CDR3. The J gene is TRBJ2-5, the V gene TRBV5-1; 9 positions match TRBD2. CDR1 is SGHRS and CDR2 is YFSETQ in the germline V gene. V shed 0 bases and J 5 bases; nucleotides not matched to a gene: 5. The CDR3 contains 15 residues. DNA for the CDR3: TGCGCCAGCAGCTTGGTTGCGGGGGGGCCCGAGACCCAGTACTTC. Protein product: CASSLVAGGPETQYF.

This clone has a handful of counts. The rearrangement uses TRBV23-1 and TRBJ1-5; 9 positions match TRBD1. TRBV23-1 is classed as an ORF, of uncertain function. Germline trimming cut 9 bases from V and 0 bases from J; bases unmatched to any gene: 15. The length of the CDR3 is 18 residues. The chain's CDR3 is CARELRRDRAYSNQPQHF. The CDR3 DNA is TGCGCCAGAGAGCTCCGCCGGGACAGGGCTTATAGCAATCAGCCCCAGCATTTT.

The chain carries TRBV19 and TRBJ2-3; D possibly corresponds to TRBD1 (5 bases). Germline loops: CDR1 LNHDA, CDR2 SQIVND (reference sequence). Trimming left V 3 bases short and J 0 bases short, with 10 bases between. The CDR3 loop spans 15 amino acids. Here the CDR3 reads CASSIRVSSTDTQYF. CDR3 sequence (DNA): TGTGCCAGTAGTATCAGGGTTTCTAGCACAGATACGCAGTATTTT.